These T cell receptor beta chains were read from a single sample in a study of chemoradiotherapy in HPV16-positive cancers. Only in-frame clones appear in the TCRdb table, and some are missing; sequencing was by immunoSEQ multiplex PCR. The table records about 14,000 clones, 89% of them present only once. Material: tumor tissue, obtained from a patient who underwent chemoradiotherapy. The receptors come from a human donor with HPV-associated anogenital cancer. The CDR3 runs from the conserved cysteine through the conserved F or W. Fields, in order: J gene, clone size, D gene, V gene, CDR3 DNA, CDR3 protein. A D gene is named only where the DNA matches it firmly. Rows give clone size only sometimes, using once, few, many, or a class for an expanded clone.

TRBJ2-5,-,-,TRBV6-1,TGTGCCACCGCGGGGACGGGAGAGACCCAGTACTTC,CATAGTGETQYF
TRBJ1-1,-,-,TRBV5-4,TGTGCCAGCAGCGCTAGGGCGAGGGCGACCGTGGGTGAAGCTTTCTTT,CASSARARATVGEAFF
TRBJ2-7,-,TRBD1,TRBV6-1,TGTGCCAGCAGTGATTACAGGGGGCTTTGGGAGCAGTACTTC,CASSDYRGLWEQYF
TRBJ1-4,-,-,TRBV30,TGTGCCTGGAGTGGTGAGCCGGAGGGAGAAGAAAAACTGTTTTTT,CAWSGEPEGEEKLFF
TRBJ2-7,-,TRBD1,TRBV4-3,TGCGCCAGCAGCCAAGATCCCGGGACAGGGGGCTACGAGCAGTACTTC,CASSQDPGTGGYEQYF
TRBJ2-3,-,-,TRBV19,TGTGCCAGTAGTATCGGTAGCACAGATACGCAGTATTTT,CASSIGSTDTQYF
TRBJ2-7,-,TRBD2,TRBV7-2,TGTGCCAGCAGCCCCAGGACTAGCGGGAGTGGCGAGCAGTACTTC,CASSPRTSGSGEQYF
TRBJ2-2,-,-,TRBV19,TGTGCCAGTAGTATAGTGGGGGGCACCTCTCCTCTTAACACCGGGGAGCTGTTTTTT,CASSIVGGTSPLNTGELFF
TRBJ1-4,-,TRBD1,TRBV7-2,TGTGCCAGCCACAGGCAGGGGGTCGATGAAAAACTGTTTTTT,CASHRQGVDEKLFF
TRBJ2-1,few,-,TRBV19,TGTGCCACCGTGGGGAGTTCAGGTAATGAGCAGTTCTTC,CATVGSSGNEQFF
TRBJ1-2,once,TRBD1,TRBV25-1,TGTGCCAGCAGTGTTGAGGGGGCGAGGGACTATGGCTACACCTTC,CASSVEGARDYGYTF
TRBJ2-7,-,TRBD2,TRBV27,TGTGCCAGCAGTGTAGCGGGAGGGCCGCGGGAGCAGTACTTC,CASSVAGGPREQYF